A single sample is the source of the 4 T cell receptor beta chains below, sequenced in a study of tumor and adjacent non-tumor tissue in lung cancer. This sample's RNA came from whole unsorted tissue. A modified ARM-PCR protocol with three rounds of nested PCR amplified TCRbeta. TCRdb re-analysed the multiplex PCR reads in MiXCR, keeping a single row per CDR3 protein. The sample consists of over 110,000 distinct CDR3 sequences, approximately 64% of them appearing once. Sequenced input: lung tumor tissue. All receptors come from a man aged 55-75 years with small cell lung cancer.

Concerning this clonotype itself: This clone may be a read error of a much larger clone one base away. The CDR3 coding sequence is TGTGCCGGCAGGGTGGGGACTAGCGGGGGCACAGATACGCAGTATTTT. Translated: CAGRVGTSGGTDTQYF. The chain combines TRBV28 with TRBJ2-3; 13 nucleotides align to TRBD2. Germline values: CDR1 MDHEN, CDR2 SYDVKM. This CDR3 has 16 amino acids.

As for this clonotype: Given a much more abundant clone one base away, this may be a read error. CDR3 nucleotide sequence: TGCAGCGTTGTCCCAAGGGACAGAGTAACCTACGAGCGGTACTTC. This gives the protein CSVVPRDRVTYERYF. V and J are TRBV29-1 and TRBJ2-7; 7 positions agree with TRBD1. The germline V gene encodes CDR1 SQVTM and CDR2 ANQGSEA. The CDR3 spans 15 residues.

In regard to this clonotype: An end of the junction differs from the germline gene, which may be a read error. The V gene is TRBV6-1, the J gene TRBJ2-1, with D unclear. The CDR3 extends over 15 amino acids. The germline V gene encodes CDR1 MNHNS and CDR2 SASEGT. CDR3 in DNA: TGTGCCAGCAGTGAACGGTTTTGGGTGGTGGATGAGAAGTTCTTC. This sequence encodes CASSERFWVVDEKFF.

As to this clonotype: At one end, the junction sequence differs from germline, possibly due to a read error. This chain uses TRBV20-1 with TRBJ1-4, with a tentative D call TRBD1 (5 bases). Per germline, CDR1 DFQATT and CDR2 SNEGSKA (reference sequence). The CDR3 sequence is 14 residues long. In nucleotides, the CDR3 is TGCAATGCTCACCCCAGGAGGGGATTTGAAAAACTGTTTTTT. This gives the protein CNAHPRRGFEKLFF.